One and the same sample provided the 29 T cell receptor beta chains below, sequenced in a study of blood T cell repertoires in COVID-19. TCRdb keeps only in-frame clones here, not all; method: immunoSEQ multiplex PCR. The sample gives around 70,000 clones, 80% of which show up once; 10% to 15% is in the top ten. The sample was peripheral blood. Receptors were obtained from a human donor in a cohort sampled during active COVID-19.

The rearrangement links TRBV24-1 to TRBJ2-3; 7 bases are shared with TRBD1. CDR3 length: 16 amino acids. Trimming cost V 3 bases and J 1 base; bases outside gene matches: 6. Germline loops: CDR1 KGHDR, CDR2 SFDVKD. The CDR3 is CATSDPSGQGTDTQYF. Written as DNA, the CDR3 is TGTGCCACCAGTGATCCATCCGGACAGGGCACAGATACGCAGTATTTT.

This chain's CDR3 is CASSREMNTEAFF. The CDR3 nucleotides are TGTGCCAGCAGCCGGGAAATGAACACTGAAGCTTTCTTT. This chain joins TRBV6-4 and TRBJ1-1; D is unresolved. V lost 6 bases and J 0 bases, leaving 8 bases between the germline ends. The CDR3 consists of 13 residues. CDR1 MRHNA and CDR2 SNTAGT come from the germline V gene.

This clone was observed a single time. J is TRBJ1-3 and V is TRBV7-8; D unresolved. The CDR3 runs to 17 residues. Germline CDR1 is SGHVS and CDR2 is FQNEAQ. Trimming removed 1 base at V and 0 bases at J, with 13 bases between. The CDR3 region is CASSLGDSRLSGNTIYF. CDR3 bases: TGTGCCAGCAGCTTAGGCGATTCCAGGCTCTCTGGAAACACCATATATTTT.

The J gene is TRBJ1-5, the V gene TRBV5-6; D gene uncertain. V was cut by 4 bases and J by 0 bases, with 11 bases left in between. The CDR3 totals 15 residues. Germline V gene data show CDR1 as SGHDT and CDR2 as YYEEEE. The CDR3 DNA reads TGTGCCAGCAGCCGAAATACTTATAGCAATCAGCCCCAGCATTTT. This gives the protein CASSRNTYSNQPQHF.

This clone was detected a few times. This chain connects TRBV27 to TRBJ2-1, with 8 positions matching TRBD2. Trimming at V came to 5 bases and at J to 5 bases, leaving 8 bases not matched to a gene. The CDR3 extends over 15 amino acids. Germline V CDR1 and CDR2: MNHEY, SMNVEV (reference sequence). The CDR3 sequence: CASSPTSGLNNEQFF. CDR3 coding DNA: TGTGCCAGCAGTCCTACTAGCGGCTTAAACAATGAGCAGTTCTTC.

In this sample, this clone turned up a few times. V usage is TRBV5-1 and J usage is TRBJ2-3; D possibly corresponds to TRBD2 (6 bases). Germline CDR1 is SGHRS and CDR2 is YFSETQ. V lost 0 bases and J 5 bases, leaving 16 bases between the germline ends. The CDR3 spans 16 residues. The CDR3 bases are TGCGCCAGCAGCTTGGACGCTAGCCCTAGCGTAGATACGCAGTATTTT. The encoded protein is CASSLDASPSVDTQYF.

This clone has a single count. This chain connects TRBV4-3 to TRBJ1-2; D might be TRBD1 (5 bases). Looked up from germline, CDR1 is LGHNA and CDR2 is YSLEER. V lost 0 bases to trimming and J lost 4 bases, with 9 bases between them. This CDR3 spans 14 amino acids. As DNA, the CDR3 is TGCGCCAGCAGCCAAGATGCGGGACCCTATGGCTACACCTTC. Protein product: CASSQDAGPYGYTF.

This chain joins TRBV6-2 or TRBV6-3 and TRBJ2-7; 7 bases agree with TRBD2. The CDR3 is 12 residues long. Germline lookup yields CDR1 MNHEY and CDR2 SVGEGT. With V trimmed by 6 bases and J by 3 bases, 2 bases remained unmatched. In nucleotides, the CDR3 is TGTGCCAGCAGCAGGACTAGCTACGAGCAGTACGTC. It yields the protein CASSRTSYEQYV.

This clone was seen a handful of times. This specimen includes other DNA sequences encoding the same CDR3. The chain employs TRBV5-1 and TRBJ2-1; no clear D. The germline CDR1 and CDR2 sequences are SGHRS and YFSETQ. This CDR3 region has 14 residues. V dropped 0 bases and J dropped 6 bases, with 10 bases sitting between them. The CDR3 region is CASSLDRARNEQFF. The DNA of the CDR3 is TGCGCCAGCAGCTTGGATCGCGCACGCAATGAGCAGTTCTTC.

V and J are TRBV3-1 (or the pseudogene TRBV3-2) and TRBJ2-7; no definite D call. Per germline, CDR1 LGHDT and CDR2 YNNKEL (reference sequence). Trimming pared 4 bases from V and 6 bases from J, leaving 13 bases between. The CDR3 length is 13 residues. The CDR3 DNA reads TGTGCCAGCAGCCTTACCCCCGCAGTCGAGCAGTACGTC. Its translation is CASSLTPAVEQYV.

The CDR3 loop is CASASGGREQYF. The CDR3 DNA is TGTGCCAGCGCTAGCGGGGGGCGAGAGCAGTACTTC. The chain employs TRBV28 and TRBJ2-7; 11 bases are shared with TRBD2. CDR1 and CDR2 (germline): MDHEN, SYDVKM. The CDR3 consists of 12 residues. V shed 8 bases, J shed 7 bases, and the junction held 4 bases outside the gene matches.

This CDR3 is CATSDGQGGYNSPLHF. The CDR3, as DNA: TGTGCCACCAGTGACGGACAGGGGGGCTATAATTCACCCCTCCACTTT. This chain uses TRBV24-1 with TRBJ1-6; TRBD1 matches at 10 bases. The CDR3 is 16 amino acids. CDR1 and CDR2 (germline): KGHDR, SFDVKD. V trimming: 4 bases; J trimming: 3 bases; junction bases outside the gene matches: 2.

The J gene is TRBJ1-5, the V gene TRBV27; 8 bases match TRBD1. The CDR3 sequence is 15 residues long. Per germline, CDR1 MNHEY and CDR2 SMNVEV (reference sequence). With 4 bases clipped from V and 4 bases from J, the junction kept 6 bases outside the gene matches. This chain's CDR3 is CASSSTRGLNQPQHF. Here the CDR3 DNA reads TGTGCCAGCAGTTCGACCAGGGGGCTTAATCAGCCCCAGCATTTT.

The CDR3 DNA follows: TGTGCCAGCAGTCCCCCGGGACAGCTTGAAAAACTGTTTTTT. Amino acids: CASSPPGQLEKLFF. The J gene is TRBJ1-4, the V gene TRBV28; 7 bases align to TRBD1. Germline assignment: CDR1 MDHEN and CDR2 SYDVKM. J was trimmed by 7 bases and V by 5 bases; bases with no gene match: 7. The CDR3 totals 14 residues. Full variable domain (remainder filled in from reference TRBV28 and TRBJ1-4): DVKVTQSSRYLVKRTGEKVFLECVQDMDHENMFWYRQDPGLGLRLIYFSYDVKMKEKGDIPEGYSVSREKKERFSLILESASTNQTSMYLCASSPPGQLEKLFFGSGTQLSVL.

This rearrangement joins TRBV5-5 to TRBJ2-5, with 13 bases fitting TRBD2. The junction had 5 bases not matched to a gene; V was cut back by 4 bases and J by 5 bases. The CDR3 runs 15 residues. Germline V gives CDR1 SGHKS, CDR2 YYEKEE (reference sequence). CDR3 protein: CASSQGLAGVETQYF. Here the CDR3 DNA reads TGTGCCAGCAGCCAAGGACTAGCGGGAGTGGAGACCCAGTACTTC.

V and J are TRBV7-9 and TRBJ2-1; 14 bases align to TRBD2. The V segment lost 5 bases and the J segment 7 bases; nucleotides outside the gene matches: 7. The CDR3 covers 16 residues. CDR1 SEHNR and CDR2 FQNEAQ come from the germline V gene (reference sequence). The CDR3 sequence: CASSPRGLAGDNEQFF. CDR3 DNA sequence: TGTGCCAGCAGCCCTAGGGGACTAGCGGGGGATAATGAGCAGTTCTTC.

The chain links TRBV7-9 to TRBJ2-1; TRBD1 might be the D (5 bases). V was trimmed by 0 bases and J by 4 bases, leaving 13 bases between them. The length of the CDR3 is 16 residues. The germline CDR1 and CDR2 sequences are SEHNR and FQNEAQ (reference sequence). In DNA, the CDR3 is TGTGCCAGCAGCTTAGCTGGGCAGGGCCCGTACAATGAGCAGTTCTTC. Residues: CASSLAGQGPYNEQFF.

This clone was counted ten times or more. The J gene is TRBJ2-1, the V gene TRBV7-3; 12 bases match TRBD2. Germline V gene data show CDR1 as SGHTA and CDR2 as FQGTGA. The J segment lost 10 bases and the V segment lost 5 bases, leaving 9 bases of the junction unmatched. The CDR3 sequence is 15 residues long. The CDR3 spells CASSPWTSGVGEQFF. Here the CDR3 DNA reads TGTGCCAGCAGCCCATGGACTAGCGGGGTGGGGGAGCAGTTCTTC.

The chain employs TRBV7-8 and TRBJ2-5, with 7 bases that match TRBD2. V lost 2 bases and J lost 2; bases outside the gene matches: 8. Germline CDR1 reads SGHVS; CDR2 reads FQNEAQ. This CDR3 is 16 amino acids long. DNA of the CDR3: TGTGCCAGCAGCTTACGAGGGAGGGGCGAACAAGAGACCCAGTACTTC. Translated, it gives CASSLRGRGEQETQYF.

This sequence joins TRBV28 and TRBJ1-2; no firm D call. The length of the CDR3 is 13 residues. The germline CDR1 and CDR2 sequences are MDHEN and SYDVKM. Trimming removed 6 bases from V and 1 base from J, with 9 bases in between. The CDR3 reads CASRDGINYGYTF. The CDR3, as DNA: TGTGCCAGCAGAGACGGGATTAACTATGGCTACACCTTC.

The rearrangement links TRBV3-1 (or the pseudogene TRBV3-2) to TRBJ2-2; D uncertain. The CDR3 runs 13 residues. Trimming removed 1 base at V and 7 bases at J, with 7 bases between. The V gene's germline CDR1 is LGHDT and CDR2 YNNKEL (reference sequence). CDR3 sequence (DNA): TGTGCCAGCAGCCAAGGTAGTGTCGGGGAGCTGTTTTTT. Translating gives CASSQGSVGELFF.

The rearrangement joins TRBV28 to TRBJ2-7, with TRBD2 matching 14 bases. The CDR3 totals 17 residues. V lost 6 bases to trimming and J lost 2 bases; unmatched junction nucleotides: 9. CDR1 is MDHEN and CDR2 is SYDVKM in the germline V gene. CDR3 bases: TGTGCCAGCAGCACCGGGACTAGCGGGAGAAATCCCTACGAGCAGTACGTC. Residues: CASSTGTSGRNPYEQYV.

V and J are TRBV3-1 (or the pseudogene TRBV3-2) and TRBJ2-5, with D possibly being TRBD1 (6 bases). CDR1 is LGHDT, CDR2 YNNKEL, per germline (reference sequence). V lost 0 bases, J lost 1 base, and 18 bases lay in between. The CDR3 has 18 residues. The CDR3 region has the DNA TGTGCCAGCAGCCAAGATTTTTCGACAGGAACCTCCCAAGAGACCCAGTACTTC. It is translated as CASSQDFSTGTSQETQYF.

Note on this clone: One end of the junction fails to match germline, which may point to a read error. J is TRBJ1-2 and V is TRBV6-2 or TRBV6-3; D remains ambiguous. Germline V lookup: CDR1 MNHEY, CDR2 SVGEGT. The CDR3 is made up of 13 amino acids. CDR3 in amino acids: CASSYSRGFPPAF. Here the CDR3 DNA reads TGTGCCAGCAGTTACTCCCGGGGATTCCCACCGGCCTTC.

The rearrangement links TRBV7-9 to TRBJ1-1; D is uncertain. This CDR3 region has 13 residues. Trimming removed 1 base at V and 8 bases at J, with 11 bases between. The germline gives CDR1 SEHNR, CDR2 FQNEAQ (reference sequence). The CDR3 is CASSLGTVMEAFF. The CDR3 region has the DNA TGTGCCAGCAGCTTAGGTACAGTGATGGAAGCTTTCTTT.

V and J are TRBV18 and TRBJ2-3; 9 positions agree with TRBD2. Unmatched junction bases numbered 4, after V lost 1 base and J lost 5 bases. The CDR3 is made up of 15 amino acids. Germline CDR1 is KGHSH and CDR2 is LQKENI. CDR3 sequence: CASSPLAGDRDTQYF. The CDR3 nucleotides are TGTGCCAGCTCACCACTAGCGGGAGATAGAGATACGCAGTATTTT.

This clone was counted between two and nine times. The chain uses TRBV10-3 and TRBJ1-6; 10 nucleotides align to TRBD1. In germline, CDR1 is ENHRY, CDR2 SYGVKD. V lost 8 bases, J lost 10 bases, and 5 bases stayed unmatched. CDR3 length: 13 residues. This chain's CDR3 is CAIGDRGESPLHF. The CDR3 DNA reads TGTGCCATCGGGGACAGGGGCGAATCACCCCTCCACTTT.

The chain employs TRBV28 and TRBJ2-7; a possible D gene is TRBD1 (7 bases). Trimming pared 5 bases from V and 7 bases from J, leaving 21 bases between. CDR3 length: 15 residues. From germline, CDR1 is MDHEN and CDR2 SYDVKM. The CDR3 region is CASSRPRQGLKEQYF. The CDR3, as DNA: TGTGCCAGCAGTCGCCCCCGACAGGGACTGAAAGAGCAGTACTTC.

The rearrangement joins TRBV4-1 to TRBJ1-1; D may be TRBD1 (5 bases). CDR3 size: 14 residues. Germline assignment: CDR1 MGHRA and CDR2 YSYEKL. V shed 4 bases and J shed 7 bases, with 16 bases lying between them. The chain's CDR3 is CASSPIGGSYEAFF. The CDR3 DNA reads TGCGCCAGCAGCCCCATCGGGGGGAGTTATGAAGCTTTCTTT.